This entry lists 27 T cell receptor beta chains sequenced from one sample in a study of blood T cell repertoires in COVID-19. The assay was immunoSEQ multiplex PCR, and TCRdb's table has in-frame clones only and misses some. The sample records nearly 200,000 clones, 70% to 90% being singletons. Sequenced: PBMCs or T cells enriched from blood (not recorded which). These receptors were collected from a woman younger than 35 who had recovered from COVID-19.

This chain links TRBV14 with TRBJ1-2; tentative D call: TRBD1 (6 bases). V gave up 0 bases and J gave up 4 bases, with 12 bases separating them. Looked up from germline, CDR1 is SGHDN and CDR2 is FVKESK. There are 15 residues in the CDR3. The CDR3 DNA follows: TGTGCCAGCAGCCAAGATAAGACAGGCCTCTATGGCTACACCTTC. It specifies CASSQDKTGLYGYTF.

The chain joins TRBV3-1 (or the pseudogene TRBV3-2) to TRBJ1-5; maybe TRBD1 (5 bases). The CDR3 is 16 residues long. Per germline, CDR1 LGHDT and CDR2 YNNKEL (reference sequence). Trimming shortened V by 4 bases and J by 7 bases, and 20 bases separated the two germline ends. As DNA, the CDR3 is TGTGCCAGCAGCCCGCAACCAGGGCTCCCCAAGCAGCCCCAGCATTTT. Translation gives CASSPQPGLPKQPQHF.

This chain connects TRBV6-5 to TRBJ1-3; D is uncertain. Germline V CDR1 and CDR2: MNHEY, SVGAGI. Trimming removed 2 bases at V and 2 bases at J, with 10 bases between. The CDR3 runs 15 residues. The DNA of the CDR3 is TGTGCCAGCAGTTACCAAGGACTGGCTGGAAACACCATATATTTT. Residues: CASSYQGLAGNTIYF.

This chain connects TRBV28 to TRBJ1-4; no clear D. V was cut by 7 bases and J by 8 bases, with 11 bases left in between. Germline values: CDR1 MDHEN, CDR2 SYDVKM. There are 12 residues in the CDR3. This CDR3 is CASTDRGEKLFF. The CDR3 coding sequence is TGTGCCAGCACCGATCGCGGGGAAAAACTGTTTTTT.

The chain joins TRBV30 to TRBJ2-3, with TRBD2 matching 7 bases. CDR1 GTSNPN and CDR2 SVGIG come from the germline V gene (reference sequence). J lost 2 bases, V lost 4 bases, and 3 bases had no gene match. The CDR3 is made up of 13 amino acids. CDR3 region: CAWTRDYTDTQYF. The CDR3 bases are TGTGCCTGGACCCGGGACTACACAGATACGCAGTATTTT.

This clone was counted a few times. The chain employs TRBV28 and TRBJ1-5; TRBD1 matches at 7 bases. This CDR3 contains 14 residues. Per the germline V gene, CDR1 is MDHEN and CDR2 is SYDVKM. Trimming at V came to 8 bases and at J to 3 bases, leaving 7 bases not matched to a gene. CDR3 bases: TGTGCCAGCTCGAGAGGGACAGTCAATCAGCCCCAGCATTTT. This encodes CASSRGTVNQPQHF.

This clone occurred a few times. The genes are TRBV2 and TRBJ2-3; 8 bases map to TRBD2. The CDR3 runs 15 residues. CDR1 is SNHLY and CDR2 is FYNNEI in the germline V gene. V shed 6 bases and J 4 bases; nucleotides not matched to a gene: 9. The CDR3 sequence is CASSGGDYRPDTQYF. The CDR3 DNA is TGTGCCAGCAGCGGGGGGGACTACCGGCCAGATACGCAGTATTTT.

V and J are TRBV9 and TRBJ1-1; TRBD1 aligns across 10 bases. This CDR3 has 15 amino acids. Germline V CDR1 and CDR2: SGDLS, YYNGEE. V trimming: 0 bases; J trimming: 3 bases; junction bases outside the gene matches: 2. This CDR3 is CASSVAGTGDTEAFF. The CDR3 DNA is TGTGCCAGCAGCGTAGCCGGGACAGGGGACACTGAAGCTTTCTTT. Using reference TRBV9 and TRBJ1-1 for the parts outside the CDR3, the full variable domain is DSGVTQTPKHLITATGQRVTLRCSPRSGDLSVYWYQQSLDQGLQFLIQYYNGEERAKGNILERFSAQQFPDLHSELNLSSLELGDSALYFCASSVAGTGDTEAFFGQGTRLTVV.

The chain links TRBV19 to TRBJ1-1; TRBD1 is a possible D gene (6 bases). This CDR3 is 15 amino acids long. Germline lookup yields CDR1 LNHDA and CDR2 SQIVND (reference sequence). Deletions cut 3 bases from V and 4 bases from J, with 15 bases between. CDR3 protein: CASSMDRGNPTEAFF. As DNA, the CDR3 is TGTGCCAGTAGTATGGACAGAGGAAACCCCACTGAAGCTTTCTTT.

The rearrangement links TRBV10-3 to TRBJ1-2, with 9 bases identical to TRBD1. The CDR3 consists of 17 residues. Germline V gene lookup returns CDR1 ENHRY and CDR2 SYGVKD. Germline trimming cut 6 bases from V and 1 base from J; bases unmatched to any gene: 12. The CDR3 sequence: CAIRPGQGQPDNYGYTF. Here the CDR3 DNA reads TGTGCCATCAGGCCGGGACAGGGACAACCCGATAACTATGGCTACACCTTC.

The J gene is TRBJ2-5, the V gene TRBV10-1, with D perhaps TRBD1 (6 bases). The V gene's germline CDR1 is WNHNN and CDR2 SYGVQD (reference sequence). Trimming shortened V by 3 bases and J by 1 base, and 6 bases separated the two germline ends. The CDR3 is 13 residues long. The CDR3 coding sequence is TGCGCCAGCAGTGAACAGGGCCAAGAGACCCAGTACTTC. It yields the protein CASSEQGQETQYF.

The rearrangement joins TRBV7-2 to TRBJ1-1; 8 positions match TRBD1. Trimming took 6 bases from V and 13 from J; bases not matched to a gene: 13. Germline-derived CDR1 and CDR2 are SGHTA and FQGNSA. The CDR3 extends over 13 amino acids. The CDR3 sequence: CASRSTGTGNRFF. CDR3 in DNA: TGTGCCAGCAGATCAACCGGGACAGGTAATCGTTTCTTT.

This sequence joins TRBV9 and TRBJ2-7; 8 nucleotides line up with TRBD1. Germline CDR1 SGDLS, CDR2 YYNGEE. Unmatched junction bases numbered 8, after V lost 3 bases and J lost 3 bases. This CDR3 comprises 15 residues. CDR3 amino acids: CASSARTGTYYEQYF. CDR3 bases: TGTGCCAGCAGCGCCCGGACAGGGACGTACTACGAGCAGTACTTC.

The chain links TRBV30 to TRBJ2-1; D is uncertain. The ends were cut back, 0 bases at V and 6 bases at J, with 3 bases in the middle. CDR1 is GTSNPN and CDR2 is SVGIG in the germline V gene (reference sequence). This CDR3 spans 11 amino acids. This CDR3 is CAWSVRNEQFF. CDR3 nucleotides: TGTGCCTGGAGTGTTCGCAATGAGCAGTTCTTC. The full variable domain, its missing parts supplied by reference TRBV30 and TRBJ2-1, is SQTIHQWPATLVQPVGSPLSLECTVEGTSNPNLYWYRQAAGRGLQLLFYSVGIGQISSEVPQNLSASRPQDRQFILSSKKLLLSDSGFYLCAWSVRNEQFFGPGTRLTVL.

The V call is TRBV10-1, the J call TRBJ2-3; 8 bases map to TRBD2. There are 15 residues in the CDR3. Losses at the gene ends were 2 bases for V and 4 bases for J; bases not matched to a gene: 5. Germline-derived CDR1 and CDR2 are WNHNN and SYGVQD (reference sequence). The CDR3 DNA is TGCGCCAGCAGTGAGGTCGGGGGGGCCGCAGATACGCAGTATTTT. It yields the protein CASSEVGGAADTQYF.

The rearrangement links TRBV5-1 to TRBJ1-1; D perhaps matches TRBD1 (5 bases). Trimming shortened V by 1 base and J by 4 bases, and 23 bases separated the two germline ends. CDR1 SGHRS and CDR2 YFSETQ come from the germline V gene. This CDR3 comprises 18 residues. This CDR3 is CASSLRGVEGLVRTEAFF. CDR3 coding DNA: TGCGCCAGCAGCTTGAGGGGTGTGGAGGGGTTGGTTCGCACTGAAGCTTTCTTT.

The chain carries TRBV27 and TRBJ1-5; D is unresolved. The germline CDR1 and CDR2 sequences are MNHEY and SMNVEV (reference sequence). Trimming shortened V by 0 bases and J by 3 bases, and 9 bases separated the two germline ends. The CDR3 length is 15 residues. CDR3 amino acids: CASSLSPVPNQPQHF. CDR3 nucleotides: TGTGCCAGCAGTTTATCCCCTGTCCCCAATCAGCCCCAGCATTTT.

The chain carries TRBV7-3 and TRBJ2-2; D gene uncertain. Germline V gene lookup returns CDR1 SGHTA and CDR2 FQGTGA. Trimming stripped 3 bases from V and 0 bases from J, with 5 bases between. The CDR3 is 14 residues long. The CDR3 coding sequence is TGTGCCAGCAGCTTGGCACCGAACACCGGGGAGCTGTTTTTT. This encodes CASSLAPNTGELFF.

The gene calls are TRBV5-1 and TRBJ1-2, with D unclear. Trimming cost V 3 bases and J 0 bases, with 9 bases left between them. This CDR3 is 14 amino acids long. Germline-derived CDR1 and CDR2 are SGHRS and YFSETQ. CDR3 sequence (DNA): TGCGCCAGCAGCTCGGAGCCGGCTAACTATGGCTACACCTTC. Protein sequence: CASSSEPANYGYTF.

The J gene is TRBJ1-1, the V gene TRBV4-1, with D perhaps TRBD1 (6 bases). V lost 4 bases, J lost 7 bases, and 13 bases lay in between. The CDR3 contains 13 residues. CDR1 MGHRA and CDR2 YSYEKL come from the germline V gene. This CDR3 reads CASSLTGQIEAFF. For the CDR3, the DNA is TGCGCCAGCAGCCTGACAGGTCAGATTGAAGCTTTCTTT.

This chain's CDR3 is CASRLRDSAEGYTF. The CDR3, as DNA: TGTGCCAGCCGCCTCAGGGACAGCGCCGAGGGCTACACCTTC. The chain recombines TRBV5-5 with TRBJ1-2, with 7 bases aligning to TRBD1. Trimming at V came to 7 bases and at J to 8 bases, leaving 14 bases not matched to a gene. The CDR3 is made up of 14 amino acids. Germline V CDR1 and CDR2: SGHKS, YYEKEE (reference sequence).

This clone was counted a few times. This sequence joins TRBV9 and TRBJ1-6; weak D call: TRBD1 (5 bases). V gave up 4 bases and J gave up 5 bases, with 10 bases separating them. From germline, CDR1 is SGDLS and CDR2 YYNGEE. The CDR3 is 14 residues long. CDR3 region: CASSWGENNSPLHF. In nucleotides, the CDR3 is TGTGCCAGCAGCTGGGGGGAGAATAATTCACCCCTCCACTTT.

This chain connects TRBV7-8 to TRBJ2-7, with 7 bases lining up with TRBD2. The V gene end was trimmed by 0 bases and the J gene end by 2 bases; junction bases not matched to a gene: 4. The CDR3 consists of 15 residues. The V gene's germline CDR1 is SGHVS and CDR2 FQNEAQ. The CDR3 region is CASSLAGGITYEQYF. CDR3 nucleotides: TGTGCCAGCAGCTTAGCGGGGGGGATCACCTACGAGCAGTACTTC.

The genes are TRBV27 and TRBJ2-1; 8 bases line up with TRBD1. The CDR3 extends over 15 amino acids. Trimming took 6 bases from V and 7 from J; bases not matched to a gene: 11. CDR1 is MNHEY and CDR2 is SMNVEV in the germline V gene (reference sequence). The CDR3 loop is CASSPGTGGWNEQFF. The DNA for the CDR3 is TGTGCCAGCAGCCCCGGGACAGGTGGGTGGAATGAGCAGTTCTTC.

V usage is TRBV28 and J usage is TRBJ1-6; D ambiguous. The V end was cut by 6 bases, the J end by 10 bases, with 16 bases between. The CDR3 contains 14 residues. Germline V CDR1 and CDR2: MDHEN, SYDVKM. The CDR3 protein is CASSQQSGSSPLHF. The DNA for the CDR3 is TGTGCCAGCAGCCAACAGTCTGGGAGCTCACCCCTCCACTTT.

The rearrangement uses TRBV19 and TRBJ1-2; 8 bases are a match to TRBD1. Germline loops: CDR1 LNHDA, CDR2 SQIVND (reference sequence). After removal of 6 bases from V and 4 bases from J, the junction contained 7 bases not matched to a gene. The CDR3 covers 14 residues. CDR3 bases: TGTGCCAGTAGCGACAGGGGTCTCGGCTATGGCTACACCTTC. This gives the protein CASSDRGLGYGYTF.

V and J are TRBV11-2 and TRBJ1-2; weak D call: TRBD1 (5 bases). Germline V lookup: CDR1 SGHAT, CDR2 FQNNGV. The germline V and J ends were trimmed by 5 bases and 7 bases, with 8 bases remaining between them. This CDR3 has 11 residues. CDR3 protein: CASSLRGGYTF. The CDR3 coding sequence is TGTGCCAGCAGCCTTAGGGGTGGCTACACCTTC.